The present entry profiles one TCR beta chain with its context. In the authors' workflow: Amplification of reference gene primers was used by the study to estimate nucleated cell counts. Clones were sequenced by immunoSEQ multiplex PCR, and TCRdb holds only the in-frame ones, with some missing. V and J calls and clone size follow that table, whereas D and trimming were derived from the DNA. The sample carries over 200,000 clones, approximately 84% recorded once. This record comes from a study of blood T cell repertoires in COVID-19. Whole-study context: Samples came from the United States, Italy and Spain, spanning acute and convalescent COVID-19. In each case, the material was cDNA or gDNA derived from T cells, B-cell-depleted T cells, or PBMCs.

Germline CDR1 reads MNHEY; CDR2 reads SMNVEV (reference sequence). V shed 10 bases, J shed 5 bases, and the junction held 9 bases outside the gene matches. The CDR3 is 13 residues long. The rearrangement uses TRBV27 and TRBJ2-7; 9 bases agree with TRBD1. The source of this sequence is a man in his forties or fifties with active or convalescent COVID-19. The sequencing input was peripheral blood. The CDR3 DNA reads TGTGCCAACTACAGGGGGCGTTGTAACGAGCAGTACTTC. It specifies CANYRGRCNEQYF.